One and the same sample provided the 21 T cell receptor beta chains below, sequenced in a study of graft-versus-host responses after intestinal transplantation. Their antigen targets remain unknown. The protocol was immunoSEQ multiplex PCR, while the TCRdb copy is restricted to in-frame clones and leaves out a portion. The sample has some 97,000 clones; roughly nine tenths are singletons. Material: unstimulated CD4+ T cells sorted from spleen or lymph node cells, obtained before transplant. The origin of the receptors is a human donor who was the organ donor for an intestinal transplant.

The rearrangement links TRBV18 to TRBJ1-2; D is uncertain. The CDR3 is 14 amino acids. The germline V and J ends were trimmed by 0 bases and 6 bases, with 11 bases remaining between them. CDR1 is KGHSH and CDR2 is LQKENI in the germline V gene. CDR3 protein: CASSPPEESNGYTF. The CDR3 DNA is TGTGCCAGCTCACCACCAGAGGAAAGTAATGGCTACACCTTC. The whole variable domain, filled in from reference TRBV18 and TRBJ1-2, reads NAGVMQNPRHLVRRRGQEARLRCSPMKGHSHVYWYRQLPEEGLKFMVYLQKENIIDESGMPKERFSAEFPKEGPSILRIQQVVRGDSAAYFCASSPPEESNGYTFGSGTRLTVV.

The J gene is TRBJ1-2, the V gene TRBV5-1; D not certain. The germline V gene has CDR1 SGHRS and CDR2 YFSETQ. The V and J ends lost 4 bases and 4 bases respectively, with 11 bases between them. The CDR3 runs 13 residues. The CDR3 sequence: CASSTDGLYGYTF. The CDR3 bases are TGCGCCAGCAGCACGGACGGTCTCTATGGCTACACCTTC. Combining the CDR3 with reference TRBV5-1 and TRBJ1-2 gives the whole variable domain KAGVTQTPRYLIKTRGQQVTLSCSPISGHRSVSWYQQTPGQGLQFLFEYFSETQRNKGNFPGRFSGRQFSNSRSEMNVSTLELGDSALYLCASSTDGLYGYTFGSGTRLTVV.

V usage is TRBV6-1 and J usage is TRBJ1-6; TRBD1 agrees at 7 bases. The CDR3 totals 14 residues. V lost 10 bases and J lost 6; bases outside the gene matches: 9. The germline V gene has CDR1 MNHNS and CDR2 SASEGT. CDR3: CATRGGAVNSPLHF. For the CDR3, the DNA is TGTGCCACCAGAGGGGGCGCCGTTAATTCACCCCTCCACTTT.

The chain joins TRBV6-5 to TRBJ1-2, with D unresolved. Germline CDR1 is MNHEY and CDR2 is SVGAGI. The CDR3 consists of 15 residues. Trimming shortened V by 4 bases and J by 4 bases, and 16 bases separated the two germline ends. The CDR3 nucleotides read TGTGCCAGCAGTTCCCGAAGGGCAGCCATCTATGGCTACACCTTC. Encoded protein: CASSSRRAAIYGYTF.

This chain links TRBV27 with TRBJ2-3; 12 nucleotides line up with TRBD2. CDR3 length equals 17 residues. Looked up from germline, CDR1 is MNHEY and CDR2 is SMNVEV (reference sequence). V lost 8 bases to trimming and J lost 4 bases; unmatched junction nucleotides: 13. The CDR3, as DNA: TGTGCCAGCCCCGGTCTAGCGGGGGGGCGTTCCCCAGATACGCAGTATTTT. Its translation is CASPGLAGGRSPDTQYF.

DNA for the CDR3: TGCGCCAGCAGCCCTGGACAGGGGCCCAACAATGAGCAGTTCTTC. This codes for CASSPGQGPNNEQFF. The rearrangement joins TRBV5-1 to TRBJ2-1, with 9 nucleotides matching TRBD1. This CDR3 spans 15 amino acids. In germline, CDR1 is SGHRS, CDR2 YFSETQ. V was clipped by 4 bases and J by 5 bases; unmatched bases: 7.

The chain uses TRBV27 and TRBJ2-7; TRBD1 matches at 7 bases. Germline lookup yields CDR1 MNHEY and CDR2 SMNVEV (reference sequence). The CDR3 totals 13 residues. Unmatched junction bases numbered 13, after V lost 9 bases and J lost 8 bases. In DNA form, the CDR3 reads TGTGCCAGTGGACAGGCCCTTGGCCCAAAGCAGTACTTC. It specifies CASGQALGPKQYF.

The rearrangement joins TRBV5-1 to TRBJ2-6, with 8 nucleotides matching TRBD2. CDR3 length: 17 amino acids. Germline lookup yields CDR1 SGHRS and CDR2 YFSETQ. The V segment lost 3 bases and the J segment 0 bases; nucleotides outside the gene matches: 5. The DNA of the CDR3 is TGCGCCAGCAGCTCGGGGGGGGTAAGCTCTGGGGCCAACGTCCTGACTTTC. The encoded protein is CASSSGGVSSGANVLTF.

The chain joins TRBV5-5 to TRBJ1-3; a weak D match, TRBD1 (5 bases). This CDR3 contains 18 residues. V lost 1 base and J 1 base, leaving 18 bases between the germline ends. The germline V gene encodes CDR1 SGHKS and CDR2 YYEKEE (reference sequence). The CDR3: CASSLWGETGTSGNTIYF. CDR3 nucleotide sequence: TGTGCCAGCAGCTTGTGGGGGGAGACTGGAACTTCTGGAAACACCATATATTTT.

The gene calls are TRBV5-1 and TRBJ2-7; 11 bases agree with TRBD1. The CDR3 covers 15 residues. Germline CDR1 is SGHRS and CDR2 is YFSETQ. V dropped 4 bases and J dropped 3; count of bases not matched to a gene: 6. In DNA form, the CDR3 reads TGCGCCAGCAGCAGGGAGGGACAGGGGGGCTACGAGCAGTACTTC. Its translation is CASSREGQGGYEQYF.

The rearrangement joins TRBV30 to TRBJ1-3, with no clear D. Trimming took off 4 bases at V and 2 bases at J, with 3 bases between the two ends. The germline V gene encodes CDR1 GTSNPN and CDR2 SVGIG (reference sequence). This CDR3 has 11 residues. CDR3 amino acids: CAWTPGNTIYF. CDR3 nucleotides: TGTGCCTGGACACCTGGAAACACCATATATTTT.

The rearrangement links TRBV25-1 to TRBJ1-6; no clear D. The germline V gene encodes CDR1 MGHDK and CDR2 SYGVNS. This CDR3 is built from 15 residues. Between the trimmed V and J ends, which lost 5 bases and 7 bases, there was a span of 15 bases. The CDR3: CASSKLDVLNSPLHF. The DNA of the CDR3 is TGTGCCAGCAGTAAGTTGGACGTTCTCAATTCACCCCTCCACTTT.

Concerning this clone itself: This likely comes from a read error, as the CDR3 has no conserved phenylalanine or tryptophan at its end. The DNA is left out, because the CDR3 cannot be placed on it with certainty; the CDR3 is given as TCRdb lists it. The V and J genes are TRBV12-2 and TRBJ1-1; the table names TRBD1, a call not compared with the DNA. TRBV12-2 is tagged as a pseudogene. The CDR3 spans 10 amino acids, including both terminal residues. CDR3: CASRLALGRR.

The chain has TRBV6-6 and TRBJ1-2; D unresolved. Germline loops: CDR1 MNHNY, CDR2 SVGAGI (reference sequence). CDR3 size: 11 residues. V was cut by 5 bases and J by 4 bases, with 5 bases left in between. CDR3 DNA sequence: TGTGCCAGCAGTGGAAGCTATGGCTACACCTTC. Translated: CASSGSYGYTF.

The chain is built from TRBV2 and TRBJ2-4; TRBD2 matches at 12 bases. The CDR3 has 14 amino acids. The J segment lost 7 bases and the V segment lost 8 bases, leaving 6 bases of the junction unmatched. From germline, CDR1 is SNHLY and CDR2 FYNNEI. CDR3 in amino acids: CASRGGLAGNIQYF. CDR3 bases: TGTGCCAGCCGCGGAGGACTAGCGGGGAACATTCAGTACTTC. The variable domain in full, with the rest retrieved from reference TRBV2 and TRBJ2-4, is EPEVTQTPSHQVTQMGQEVILRCVPISNHLYFYWYRQILGQKVEFLVSFYNNEISEKSEIFDDQFSVERPDGSNFTLKIRSTKLEDSAMYFCASRGGLAGNIQYFGAGTRLSVL.

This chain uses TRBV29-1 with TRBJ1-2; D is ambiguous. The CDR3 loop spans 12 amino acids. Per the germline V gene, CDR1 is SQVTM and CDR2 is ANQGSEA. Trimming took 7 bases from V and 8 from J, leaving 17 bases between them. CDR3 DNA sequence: TGCAGCGCTGCGTGGGCCCGGCAAGGCTACACCTTC. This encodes CSAAWARQGYTF.

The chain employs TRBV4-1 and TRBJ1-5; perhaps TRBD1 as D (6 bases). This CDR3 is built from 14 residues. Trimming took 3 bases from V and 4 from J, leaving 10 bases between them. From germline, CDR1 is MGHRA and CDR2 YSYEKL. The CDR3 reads CASSQPGVNQPQHF. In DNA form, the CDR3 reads TGCGCCAGCAGCCAGCCAGGGGTGAATCAGCCCCAGCATTTT.

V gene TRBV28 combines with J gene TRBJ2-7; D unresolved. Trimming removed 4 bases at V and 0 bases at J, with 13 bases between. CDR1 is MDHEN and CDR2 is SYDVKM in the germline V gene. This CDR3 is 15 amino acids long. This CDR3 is CASSSYGGYSYEQYF. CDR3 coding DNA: TGTGCCAGCAGTTCCTATGGTGGATACTCCTACGAGCAGTACTTC.

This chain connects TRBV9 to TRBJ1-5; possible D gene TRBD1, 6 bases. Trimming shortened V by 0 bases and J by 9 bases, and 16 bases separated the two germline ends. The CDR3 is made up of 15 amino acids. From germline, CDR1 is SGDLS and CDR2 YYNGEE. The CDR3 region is CASSVEPDSKRPQHF. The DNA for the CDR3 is TGTGCCAGCAGCGTAGAGCCGGACAGTAAAAGGCCCCAGCATTTT.

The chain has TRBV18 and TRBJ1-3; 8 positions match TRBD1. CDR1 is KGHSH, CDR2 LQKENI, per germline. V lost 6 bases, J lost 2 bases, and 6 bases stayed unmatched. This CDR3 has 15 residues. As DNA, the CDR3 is TGTGCCAGCTCGCCCCAGACAGGGGCTGGAAACACCATATATTTT. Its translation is CASSPQTGAGNTIYF.

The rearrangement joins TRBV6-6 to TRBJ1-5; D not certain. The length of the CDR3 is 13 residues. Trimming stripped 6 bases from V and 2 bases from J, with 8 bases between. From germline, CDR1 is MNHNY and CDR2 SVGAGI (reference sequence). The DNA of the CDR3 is TGTGCCAGCAGGTATTATGGCAATCAGCCCCAGCATTTT. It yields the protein CASRYYGNQPQHF.